This is a list of T cell receptor beta chains from one sample in a study of OX40 agonist ivuxolimab in advanced cancers. TCRdb keeps only in-frame clones here, not all; method: immunoSEQ multiplex PCR. Here the sample spans approximately 60,000 clones, approximately 86% being singletons. Sequenced material: CD4+ or CD8+ T cells sorted from blood, taken in a trial of the OX40 agonist ivuxolimab. The receptors stem from an adult with an advanced solid tumor such as melanoma, head and neck, liver or kidney cancer. The CDR3 runs from the conserved cysteine through the conserved F or W. Fields, in order: D gene, clone size, J gene, V gene, CDR3 DNA, CDR3 protein. D genes are given only for firm matches. Only part of the rows carry a size: once, few, many, or a class if the clone is expanded.

- | - | TRBJ1-2 | TRBV6-5 | TGTGCCAGCAGTTACTCGTTGAACAGGCCCTACTATGGCTACACCTTC | CASSYSLNRPYYGYTF
- | - | TRBJ2-1 | TRBV9 | TGTGCCAGCAGCGCTTATCAGGGTAACCCCTACAATGAGCAGTTCTTC | CASSAYQGNPYNEQFF
- | - | TRBJ2-7 | TRBV7-9 | TGTGCCAGCAGCCCCCGGGGGCGCGCCTACGAGCAGTACTTC | CASSPRGRAYEQYF
- | - | TRBJ2-1 | TRBV21-1 | TGTGCCGGGACCGGGACTGTATTCAATGAGCAGTTCTTC | CAGTGTVFNEQFF
TRBD1 | - | TRBJ2-7 | TRBV28 | TGTGCCAGCAGTCCCTCGACAGGGGGAGGGTACGAGCAGTACTTC | CASSPSTGGGYEQYF
- | - | TRBJ1-2 | TRBV5-1 | TGCGCCAGCAGCTTGGGGCTAGATGGCTACACCTTC | CASSLGLDGYTF
- | - | TRBJ1-5 | TRBV19 | TGTGCCAGTGAGGACGGGATCAATCAGCCCCAGCATTTT | CASEDGINQPQHF
- | - | TRBJ1-1 | TRBV27 | TGTGCCAGCAGTTTAAGTCCCGGGATGAACACTGAAGCTTTCTTT | CASSLSPGMNTEAFF
- | once | TRBJ2-5 | TRBV4-1 | TGCGCCAGCAGCCAAGATGAAGGGTTGGAGACCCAGTACTTC | CASSQDEGLETQYF
TRBD1 | - | TRBJ2-2 | TRBV9 | TGTGCCAGCAGCCCGTGGACAGGCTCGAACACCGGGGAGCTGTTTTTT | CASSPWTGSNTGELFF
- | once | TRBJ2-7 | TRBV19 | TGTGCCAGTTCCGACAGGCCCCACGAGCAGTACTTC | CASSDRPHEQYF
TRBD2 | once | TRBJ2-1 | TRBV4-1 | TGCGCCAGCAGCCAAGAGCTTCTGGCGGGAGCAAGTGAGCAGTTCTTC | CASSQELLAGASEQFF
- | few | TRBJ1-6 | TRBV4-1 | TGCGCCAGCAGCCGAGGGGATTCACCCCTCCACTTT | CASSRGDSPLHF
TRBD2 | - | TRBJ2-7 | TRBV9 | TGTGCCAGCAGCGCCGGACTAGCGGGAGGGCCAGACTACGAGCAGTACTTC | CASSAGLAGGPDYEQYF
- | - | TRBJ1-1 | TRBV7-9 | TGTGCCAGCAACGACGGAGTCAACACTGAAGCTTTCTTT | CASNDGVNTEAFF
TRBD2 | - | TRBJ2-3 | TRBV7-3 | TGTGCCAGCAGCCCCGGACTAGCGTTTTCCCTCACAGATACGCAGTATTTT | CASSPGLAFSLTDTQYF
- | - | TRBJ1-1 | TRBV19 | TGTGCCAGTAGTGGTGAAACTGAAGCTTTCTTT | CASSGETEAFF
- | medium-sized | TRBJ2-1 | TRBV4-1 | TGCGCCAGCAGCCAAGGCCGGGACTCCTTTTACAATGAGCAGTTCTTC | CASSQGRDSFYNEQFF
TRBD1 | - | TRBJ2-1 | TRBV5-1 | TGCGCCAGCAGCCCGGACAGGGACAATGAGCAGTTCTTC | CASSPDRDNEQFF
- | - | TRBJ1-1 | TRBV2 | TGTGCCAGCAGTGTAGGGAATACTGAAGCTTTCTTT | CASSVGNTEAFF
- | - | TRBJ2-7 | TRBV7-9 | TGTGCCAGCAGCCCCGGGAATACCTACGAGCAGTACTTC | CASSPGNTYEQYF
- | - | TRBJ2-1 | TRBV27 | TGTGCCAGCAGTTTATATGGGAACAATGAGCAGTTCTTC | CASSLYGNNEQFF
- | - | TRBJ1-1 | TRBV11-2 | TGTGCCAGCAGCTTATGGACAGAGTACACTGAAGCTTTCTTT | CASSLWTEYTEAFF
- | - | TRBJ2-7 | TRBV19 | TGTGCCAGTAGCCCCGGCAGAGCCTACGAGCAGTACTTC | CASSPGRAYEQYF
TRBD2 | - | TRBJ2-2 | TRBV5-1 | TGCGCCAGCAGCTTGGCTTCTAGCGGGACATACACCGGGGAGCTGTTTTTT | CASSLASSGTYTGELFF
TRBD2 | - | TRBJ2-1 | TRBV7-6 | TGTGCCAGCAGCTTGGGCGGGGGGGCCAGGAATGAGCAGTTCTTC | CASSLGGGARNEQFF